This T cell receptor (beta chain) is from a study of T cell responses to AZD1222 COVID-19 vaccine. Study at large: Researchers grouped second doses given at about 4 or about 12 weeks into one pool.

Study conclusions and caveats: Regions left unmutated in variants are reportedly the target of nearly half of spike-specific TCRs. The study sampled repertoires only after the peak T cell response. Among vaccine-associated CD4 TCRs, coverage spanned spike, with dominance at 160-218 and 743-854.

V was shortened by 0 bases and J by 0 bases, with 5 bases between the two germline ends. There are 13 residues in the CDR3. CDR1 is SQVTM, CDR2 ANQGSEA, per germline. The method was immunoSEQ multiplex PCR; TCRdb's version includes in-frame clones alone and lacks a portion of them. The sample lists about 93,000 clones; 80% to 90% were seen once. A note on this clone: What it binds is unknown. Other DNA sequences in this specimen translate into the identical CDR3.

V gene TRBV29-1 combines with J gene TRBJ1-1; D is uncertain. This clonotype was obtained from an adult in good health. Sequences were derived from peripheral blood, sampled on day 0 of AZD1222 vaccination. CDR3 bases: TGCAGCGTTGAAGAGGGCCTGAACACTGAAGCTTTCTTT. Translation gives CSVEEGLNTEAFF.